The rows below give T cell receptor beta chains drawn from one sample of a study of shared clonotypes between healthy human individuals. TCRdb's copy holds only in-frame clones and misses some; the assay was immunoSEQ multiplex PCR. The table has some 2,500,000 clones, 90% to 95% seen once. Sequencing was performed on naive CD4+ T cells from PBMCs. The source of these receptors is a man aged 18 to 30 in good health. Some clones in this sample may be carry-over from other donors' samples. CDR3s include the opening cysteine and the closing phenylalanine or tryptophan. Fields, in order: V gene, J gene, clone size, D gene, CDR3 protein, CDR3 DNA. A D gene is named only where the DNA matches it firmly. Size tells how often a clone was seen (once, few, many) or the class of an expanded clone, and some rows leave it out.

TRBV7-9	TRBJ2-7	-	-	CASSLRDASYEQYF	TGTGCCAGCAGCTTGCGGGACGCCTCCTACGAGCAGTACTTC
TRBV29-1	TRBJ2-7	once	TRBD1	CSVEARRGNEQYF	TGCAGCGTTGAAGCCCGCAGGGGGAACGAGCAGTACTTC
TRBV11-2	TRBJ2-3	-	-	CASSFSAGTDTQYF	TGTGCCAGCAGCTTCTCCGCAGGCACAGATACGCAGTATTTT
TRBV5-5	TRBJ2-5	-	-	CASSLFSGQTQETQYF	TGTGCCAGCAGCTTGTTCTCAGGGCAGACCCAAGAGACCCAGTACTTC
TRBV5-1	TRBJ2-7	-	TRBD2	CASSPTSGSGEQYF	TGCGCCAGCAGCCCGACTAGCGGGAGTGGCGAGCAGTACTTC
TRBV4-3	TRBJ1-2	-	-	CASSQDRVFYGYTF	TGCGCCAGCAGCCAAGATAGGGTCTTCTATGGCTACACCTTC
TRBV4-3	TRBJ2-2	-	TRBD1	CASSLETGTGELFF	TGCGCCAGCAGCCTCGAGACAGGGACCGGGGAGCTGTTTTTT
TRBV5-1	TRBJ1-5	-	-	CASSLLGDSNQPQHF	TGCGCCAGCAGCTTGCTAGGGGATAGCAATCAGCCCCAGCATTTT
TRBV7-2	TRBJ2-5	-	TRBD2	CASSLRTSGRVETQYF	TGTGCCAGCAGCTTGCGGACTAGCGGGAGGGTAGAGACCCAGTACTTC
TRBV7-3	TRBJ1-2	-	-	CASSLTFGSGGGYTF	TGTGCCAGCAGCTTAACCTTCGGGTCGGGCGGTGGCTACACCTTC
TRBV9	TRBJ2-3	-	TRBD2	CASSARTSGRTDTQYF	TGTGCCAGCAGCGCTAGGACTAGCGGGAGAACAGATACGCAGTATTTT
TRBV7-2	TRBJ1-2	-	TRBD1	CASSPGTGYGYTF	TGTGCCAGCAGCCCTGGGACAGGGTATGGCTACACCTTC
TRBV5-6	TRBJ2-7	-	-	CASSLPGRWSYEQYF	TGTGCCAGCAGCTTACCGGGCAGGTGGTCCTACGAGCAGTACTTC
TRBV7-9	TRBJ2-7	-	TRBD2	CASRDVAGPHSYEQYF	TGTGCCAGCAGAGACGTAGCGGGACCTCACTCCTACGAGCAGTACTTC
TRBV7-2	TRBJ2-3	once	-	CASSPTPKAETSTDTQYF	TGTGCCAGCAGCCCGACCCCTAAGGCGGAAACTAGCACAGATACGCAGTATTTT
TRBV19	TRBJ2-7	-	-	CASSSRDRDYEQYF	TGTGCCAGTAGTAGCCGGGACCGCGACTACGAGCAGTACTTC
TRBV6-4	TRBJ2-6	-	TRBD1	CASREDRAGANVLTF	TGTGCCAGCAGAGAGGACAGGGCTGGGGCCAACGTCCTGACTTTC
TRBV7-8	TRBJ2-7	-	-	CASRSGAYEQYF	TGTGCCAGCAGGTCGGGGGCCTACGAGCAGTACTTC
TRBV4-3	TRBJ2-1	-	-	CASSLGEPGEQFF	TGCGCCAGCAGCCTAGGGGAGCCCGGTGAGCAGTTCTTC
TRBV10-3	TRBJ2-1	-	TRBD2	CAISGVAGGSYEQFF	TGTGCCATCAGTGGAGTAGCGGGAGGATCCTATGAGCAGTTCTTC
TRBV18	TRBJ2-1	-	-	CATVGSSSYNEQFF	TGTGCCACCGTAGGGAGCAGCTCCTACAATGAGCAGTTCTTC
TRBV30	TRBJ1-3	-	-	CAWSPPLNTIYF	TGTGCCTGGAGCCCCCCCCTAAACACCATATATTTT
TRBV28	TRBJ2-1	-	TRBD2	CASSPPAAGGPFNEQFF	TGTGCCAGCAGTCCCCCCGCAGCGGGAGGGCCTTTCAATGAGCAGTTCTTC
TRBV7-2	TRBJ2-3	-	-	CASSSRGVRDTQYF	TGTGCCAGCAGCTCCAGAGGGGTTAGAGATACGCAGTATTTT
TRBV28	TRBJ1-1	-	-	CASSPPPGRKGNTEAFF	TGTGCCAGCAGTCCCCCCCCGGGACGGAAGGGGAACACTGAAGCTTTCTTT
TRBV28	TRBJ2-5	-	-	CASIPVSGETQYF	TGTGCCAGCATTCCTGTCTCGGGGGAGACCCAGTACTTC
TRBV7-3	TRBJ2-4	-	-	CASSIGTQNIQYF	TGTGCCAGCAGCATCGGGACTCAAAACATTCAGTACTTC